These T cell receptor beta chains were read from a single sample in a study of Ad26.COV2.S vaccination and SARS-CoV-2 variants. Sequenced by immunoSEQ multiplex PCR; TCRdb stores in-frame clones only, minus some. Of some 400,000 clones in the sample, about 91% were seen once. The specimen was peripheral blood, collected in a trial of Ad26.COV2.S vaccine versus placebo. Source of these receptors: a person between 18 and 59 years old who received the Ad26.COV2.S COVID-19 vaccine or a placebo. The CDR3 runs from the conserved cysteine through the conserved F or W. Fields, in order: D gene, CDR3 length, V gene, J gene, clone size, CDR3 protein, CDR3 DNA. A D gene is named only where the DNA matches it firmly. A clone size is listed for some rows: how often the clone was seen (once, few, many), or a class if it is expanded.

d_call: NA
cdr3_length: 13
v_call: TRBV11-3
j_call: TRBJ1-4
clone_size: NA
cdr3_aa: CASSRSPNEKLFF
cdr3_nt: TGTGCCAGCAGCCGGAGTCCTAATGAAAAACTGTTTTTT

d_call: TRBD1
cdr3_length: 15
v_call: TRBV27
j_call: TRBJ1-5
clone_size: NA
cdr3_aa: CASSSNRGANQPQHF
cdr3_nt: TGTGCCAGCAGTTCAAACAGGGGAGCAAATCAGCCCCAGCATTTT

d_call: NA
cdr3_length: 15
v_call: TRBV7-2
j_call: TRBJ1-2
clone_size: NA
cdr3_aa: CASSPRGGYSYGYTF
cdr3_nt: TGTGCCAGCAGCCCCAGAGGAGGGTACAGCTATGGCTACACCTTC

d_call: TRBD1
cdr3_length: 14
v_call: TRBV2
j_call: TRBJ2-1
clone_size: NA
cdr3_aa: CASTRQGARNEQFF
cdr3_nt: TGTGCCAGCACCCGACAGGGGGCGAGAAATGAGCAGTTCTTC

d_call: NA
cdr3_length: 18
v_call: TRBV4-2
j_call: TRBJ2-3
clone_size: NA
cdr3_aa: CASSQSPQGLGSTDTQYF
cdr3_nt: TGTGCCAGCAGCCAATCTCCTCAGGGGTTAGGGAGCACAGATACGCAGTATTTT

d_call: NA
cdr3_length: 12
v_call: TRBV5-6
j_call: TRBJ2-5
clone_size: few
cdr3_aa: CASSLGVETQYF
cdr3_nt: TGTGCCAGCAGCTTAGGGGTGGAGACCCAGTACTTC

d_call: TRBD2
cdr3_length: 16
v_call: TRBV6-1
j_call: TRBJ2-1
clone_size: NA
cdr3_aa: CASSEARTSGRGEQFF
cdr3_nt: TGTGCCAGCAGTGAAGCCCGAACTAGCGGGAGGGGTGAGCAGTTCTTC

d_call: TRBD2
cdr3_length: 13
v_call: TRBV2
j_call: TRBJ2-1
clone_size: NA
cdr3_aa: CASSLAANNEQFF
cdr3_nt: TGTGCCAGCAGTCTAGCGGCAAACAATGAGCAGTTCTTC

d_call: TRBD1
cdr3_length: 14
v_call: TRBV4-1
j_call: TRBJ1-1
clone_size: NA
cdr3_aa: CASSQVQTGDGAFF
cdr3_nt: TGCGCCAGCAGCCAAGTGCAAACAGGGGATGGGGCTTTCTTT

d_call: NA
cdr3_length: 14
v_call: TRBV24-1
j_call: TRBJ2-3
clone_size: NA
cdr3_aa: CATSDRTTDSKQYF
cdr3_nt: TGTGCCACCAGTGACCGCACCACTGACAGTAAGCAGTATTTT

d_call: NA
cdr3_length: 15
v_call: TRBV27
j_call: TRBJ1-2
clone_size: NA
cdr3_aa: CASRLTGNRVYGYTF
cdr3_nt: TGTGCCAGCAGACTAACAGGGAATCGTGTCTATGGCTACACCTTC

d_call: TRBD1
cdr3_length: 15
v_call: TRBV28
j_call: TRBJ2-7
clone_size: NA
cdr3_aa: CASSEQGARKGEQYF
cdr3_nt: TGTGCCAGCAGCGAACAGGGGGCTCGGAAGGGCGAGCAGTACTTC

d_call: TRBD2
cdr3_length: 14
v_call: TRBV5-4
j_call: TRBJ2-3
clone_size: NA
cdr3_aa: CASSFREAGDTQYF
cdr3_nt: TGTGCCAGCAGCTTTCGGGAGGCTGGAGATACGCAGTATTTT

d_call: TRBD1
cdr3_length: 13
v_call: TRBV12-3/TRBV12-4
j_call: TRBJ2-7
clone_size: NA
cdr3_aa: CASRVTGAYEQYF
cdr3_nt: TGTGCCAGCAGGGTGACAGGGGCCTACGAGCAGTACTTC

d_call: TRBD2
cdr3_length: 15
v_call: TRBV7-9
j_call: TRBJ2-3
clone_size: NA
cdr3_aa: CASSLGGRPTDTQYF
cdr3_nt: TGTGCCAGCAGCTTAGGCGGGAGACCCACAGATACGCAGTATTTT

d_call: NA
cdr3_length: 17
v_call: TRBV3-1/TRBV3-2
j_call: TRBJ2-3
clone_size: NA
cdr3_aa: CASSQGVRVVRADTQYF
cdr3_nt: TGTGCCAGCAGCCAAGGGGTTCGGGTGGTACGGGCAGATACGCAGTATTTT

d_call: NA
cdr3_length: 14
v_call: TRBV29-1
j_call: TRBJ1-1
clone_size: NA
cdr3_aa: CSVTLGTAVGEAFF
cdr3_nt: TGCAGCGTTACCTTAGGGACCGCGGTGGGTGAAGCTTTCTTT

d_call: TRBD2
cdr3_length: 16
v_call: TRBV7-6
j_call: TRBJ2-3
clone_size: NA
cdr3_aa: CASSPGTSGRVDTQYF
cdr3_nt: TGTGCCAGCAGCCCAGGGACTAGCGGGAGAGTAGATACGCAGTATTTT

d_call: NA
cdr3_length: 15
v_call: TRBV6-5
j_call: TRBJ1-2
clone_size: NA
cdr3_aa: CASSYSGMGDYGYTF
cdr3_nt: TGTGCCAGCAGTTACTCGGGTATGGGCGACTATGGCTACACCTTC

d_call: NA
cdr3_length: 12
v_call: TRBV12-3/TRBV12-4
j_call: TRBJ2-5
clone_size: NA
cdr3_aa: CASSPEGETQYF
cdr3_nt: TGTGCCAGCAGTCCAGAGGGAGAGACCCAGTACTTC

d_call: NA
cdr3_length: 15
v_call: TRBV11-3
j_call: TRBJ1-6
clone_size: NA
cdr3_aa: CASSAAGIDNSPLHF
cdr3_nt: TGTGCCAGCAGCGCCGCGGGGATTGATAATTCACCCCTCCACTTT

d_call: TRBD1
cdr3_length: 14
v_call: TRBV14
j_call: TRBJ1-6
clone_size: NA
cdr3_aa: CASSQTGGNSPLHF
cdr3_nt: TGTGCCAGCAGCCAGACAGGGGGGAATTCACCCCTCCACTTT

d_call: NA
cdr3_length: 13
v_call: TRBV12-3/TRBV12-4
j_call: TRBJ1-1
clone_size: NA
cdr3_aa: CASSLTGSTEAFF
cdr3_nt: TGTGCCAGCAGTTTAACAGGGAGCACTGAAGCTTTCTTT

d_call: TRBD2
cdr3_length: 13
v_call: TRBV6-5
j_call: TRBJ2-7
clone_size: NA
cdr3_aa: CASSQTSGYEQYF
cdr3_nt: TGTGCCAGCAGTCAAACTAGCGGCTACGAGCAGTACTTC

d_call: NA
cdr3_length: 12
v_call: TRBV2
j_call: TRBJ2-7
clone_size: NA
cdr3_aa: CASRSGHYEQYF
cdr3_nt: TGTGCCAGCAGATCCGGGCACTACGAGCAGTACTTC

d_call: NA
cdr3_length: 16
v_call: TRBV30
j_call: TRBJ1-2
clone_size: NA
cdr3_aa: CAWSFVGSAFNYGYTF
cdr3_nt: TGTGCCTGGAGTTTTGTTGGCAGTGCCTTTAACTATGGCTACACCTTC

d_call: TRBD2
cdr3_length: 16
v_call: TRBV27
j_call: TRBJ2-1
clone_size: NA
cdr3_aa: CASSYDPGLAGVEQFF
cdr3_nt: TGTGCCAGCAGCTACGACCCGGGACTAGCGGGAGTGGAGCAGTTCTTC

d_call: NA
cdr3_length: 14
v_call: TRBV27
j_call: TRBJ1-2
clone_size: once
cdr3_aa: CASSSAGLDYGYTF
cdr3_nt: TGTGCCAGCAGTTCGGCAGGGTTGGACTATGGCTACACCTTC

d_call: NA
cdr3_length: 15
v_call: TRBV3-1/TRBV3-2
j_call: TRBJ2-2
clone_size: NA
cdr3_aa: CASSQELVNTGELFF
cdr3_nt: TGTGCCAGCAGCCAAGAACTGGTGAACACCGGGGAGCTGTTTTTT

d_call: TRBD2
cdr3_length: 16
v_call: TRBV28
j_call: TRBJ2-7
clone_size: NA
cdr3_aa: CASSPIGTSGTGEQYF
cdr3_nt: TGTGCCAGCAGCCCAATCGGGACTAGCGGGACGGGCGAGCAGTACTTC

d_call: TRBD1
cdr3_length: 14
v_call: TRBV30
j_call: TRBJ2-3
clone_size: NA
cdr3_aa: CAWSPGTGADTQYF
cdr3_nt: TGTGCCTGGAGTCCCGGGACAGGGGCAGATACGCAGTATTTT

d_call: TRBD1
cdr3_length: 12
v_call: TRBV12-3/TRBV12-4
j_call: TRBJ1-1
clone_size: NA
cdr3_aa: CASGDRNTEAFF
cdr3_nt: TGTGCCAGCGGGGACAGGAACACTGAAGCTTTCTTT

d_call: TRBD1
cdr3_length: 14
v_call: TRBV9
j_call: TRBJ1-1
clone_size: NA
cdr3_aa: CASSGRQGGTEAFF
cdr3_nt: TGTGCCAGCAGCGGACGACAGGGTGGCACTGAAGCTTTCTTT

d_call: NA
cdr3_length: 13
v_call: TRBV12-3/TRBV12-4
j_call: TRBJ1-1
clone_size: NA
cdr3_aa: CASSWGGTSEAFF
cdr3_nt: TGTGCCAGCAGTTGGGGAGGAACCTCTGAAGCTTTCTTT

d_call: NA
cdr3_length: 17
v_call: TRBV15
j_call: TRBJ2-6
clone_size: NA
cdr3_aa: CATRGGTASSGANVLTF
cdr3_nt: TGTGCCACCAGGGGGGGGACAGCCAGCTCTGGGGCCAACGTCCTGACTTTC

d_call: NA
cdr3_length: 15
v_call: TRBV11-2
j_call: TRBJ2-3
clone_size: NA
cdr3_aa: CASSLVGRGTDTQYF
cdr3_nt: TGTGCCAGCAGCTTAGTAGGCAGGGGCACAGATACGCAGTATTTT

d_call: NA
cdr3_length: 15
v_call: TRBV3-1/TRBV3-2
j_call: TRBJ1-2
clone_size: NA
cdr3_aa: CASSPRGRASTGYTF
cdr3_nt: TGTGCCAGCAGCCCCCGGGGCAGGGCGTCGACTGGCTACACCTTC

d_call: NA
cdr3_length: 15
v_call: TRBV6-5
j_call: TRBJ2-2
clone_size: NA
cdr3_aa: CASSYSRGITGELFF
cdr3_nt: TGTGCCAGCAGTTACTCGAGAGGGATCACCGGGGAGCTGTTTTTT

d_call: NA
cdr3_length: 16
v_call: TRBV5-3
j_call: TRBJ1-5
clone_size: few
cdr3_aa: CARSFRQPEGNQPQHF
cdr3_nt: TGTGCCAGAAGCTTTCGACAGCCGGAGGGGAATCAGCCCCAGCATTTT

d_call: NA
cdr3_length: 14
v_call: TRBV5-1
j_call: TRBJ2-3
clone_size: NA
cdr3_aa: CASSPGTSTDTQYF
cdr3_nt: TGCGCCAGCAGCCCCGGGACTAGCACAGATACGCAGTATTTT

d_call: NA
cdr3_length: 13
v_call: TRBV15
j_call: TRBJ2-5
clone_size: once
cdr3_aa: CATSRDSQETQYF
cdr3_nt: TGTGCCACCAGCAGAGACAGCCAAGAGACCCAGTACTTC

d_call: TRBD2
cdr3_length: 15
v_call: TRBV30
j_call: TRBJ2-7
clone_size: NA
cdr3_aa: CAWTPGLVNSYEQYF
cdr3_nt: TGTGCCTGGACCCCGGGACTAGTGAACTCCTACGAGCAGTACTTC

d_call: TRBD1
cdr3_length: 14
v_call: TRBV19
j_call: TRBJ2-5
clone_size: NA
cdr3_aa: CASSIQDRDETQYF
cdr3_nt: TGTGCCAGTAGTATCCAGGACAGGGATGAGACCCAGTACTTC

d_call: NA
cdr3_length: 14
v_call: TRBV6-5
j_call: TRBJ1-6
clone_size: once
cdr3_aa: CASSPARGHSPLHF
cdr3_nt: TGTGCCAGCAGCCCGGCCCGAGGGCATTCACCCCTCCACTTT

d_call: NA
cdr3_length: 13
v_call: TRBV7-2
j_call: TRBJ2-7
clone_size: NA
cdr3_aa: CASSLMATYEQYF
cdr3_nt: TGTGCCAGCAGCTTAATGGCGACCTACGAGCAGTACTTC

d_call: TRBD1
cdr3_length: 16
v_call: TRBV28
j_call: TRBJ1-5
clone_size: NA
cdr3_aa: CASSSWTGNMDQPQHF
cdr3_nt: TGTGCCAGCAGTTCCTGGACAGGGAATATGGATCAGCCCCAGCATTTT

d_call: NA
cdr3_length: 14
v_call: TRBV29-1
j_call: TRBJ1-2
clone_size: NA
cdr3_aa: CSVVDRQGKNGYTF
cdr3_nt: TGCAGCGTTGTCGATCGGCAGGGGAAGAATGGCTACACCTTC

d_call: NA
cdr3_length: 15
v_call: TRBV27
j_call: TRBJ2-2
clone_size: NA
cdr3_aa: CASSFGQTDTGELFF
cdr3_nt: TGTGCCAGCAGTTTCGGGCAGACTGACACCGGGGAGCTGTTTTTT

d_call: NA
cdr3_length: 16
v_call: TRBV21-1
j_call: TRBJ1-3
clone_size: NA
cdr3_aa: CASSKAYGGLENTIYF
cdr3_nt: TGTGCCAGCAGCAAAGCGTACGGGGGTTTAGAAAACACCATATATTTT

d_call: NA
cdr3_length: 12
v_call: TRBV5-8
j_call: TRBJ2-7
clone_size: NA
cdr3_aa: CASSLQGGEQYF
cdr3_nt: TGTGCCAGCAGCTTGCAGGGTGGCGAGCAGTACTTC

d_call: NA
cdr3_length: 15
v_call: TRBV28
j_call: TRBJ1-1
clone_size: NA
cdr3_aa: CASILGGRMNTEAFF
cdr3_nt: TGTGCCAGCATCCTAGGCGGCAGAATGAACACTGAAGCTTTCTTT

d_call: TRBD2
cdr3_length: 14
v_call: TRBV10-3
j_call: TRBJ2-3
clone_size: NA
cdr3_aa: CAISAGLTTDTQYF
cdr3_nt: TGTGCCATCAGTGCGGGACTAACGACAGATACGCAGTATTTT